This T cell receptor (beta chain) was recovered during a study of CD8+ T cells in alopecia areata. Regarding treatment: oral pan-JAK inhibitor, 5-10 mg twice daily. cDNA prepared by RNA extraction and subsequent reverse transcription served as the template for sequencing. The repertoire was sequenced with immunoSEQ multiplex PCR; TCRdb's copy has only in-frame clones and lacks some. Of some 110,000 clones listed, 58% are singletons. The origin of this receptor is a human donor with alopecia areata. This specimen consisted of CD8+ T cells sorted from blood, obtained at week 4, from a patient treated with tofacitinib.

In DNA, the CDR3 is TGTGCCTGGAGAGTTAGGGGGGACTTCCAAGAGACCCAGTACTTC. It encodes CAWRVRGDFQETQYF. The chain combines TRBV30 with TRBJ2-5; D may match TRBD1 or TRBD2 (6 bases each). The CDR3 covers 15 residues. V gave up 3 bases and J gave up 1 base, with 15 bases separating them. Germline V gives CDR1 GTSNPN, CDR2 SVGIG (reference sequence).